This T cell receptor beta chain was captured by sequencing in a study of shared clonotypes between healthy human individuals. Turning to the study itself: Aged 18 to 49, the donors were a couple of women and a few men. Each donor's CD8 memory used one plate, CD8 naive two, each CD4 subset three.

This CDR3 spans 17 amino acids. The germline CDR1 and CDR2 sequences are ENHRY and SYGVKD. J lost 4 bases, V lost 7 bases, and 17 bases had no gene match. Study outcomes and limitations: Around 4.9% of naive CD4 clonotypes were shared across four donors. Across subsets, estimated richness was generally greater for naive than for memory populations.

Naive-designated CD8 cells lacked CD45RO, were positively enriched for CCR7, and omitted terminally differentiated effector memory CD45RA+ cells. Sequencing was performed with immunoSEQ multiplex PCR; in TCRdb, only in-frame clones are kept and a portion is missing. The sample carries some 800,000 clones, about 92% recorded once. On this clone itself: Its target is unknown.

Sequenced material: naive CD8+ T cells sorted from blood. This TCR derives from a man aged 25 to 45 in good health. The chain uses TRBV10-3 and TRBJ1-2; 8 bases line up with TRBD1. Here the CDR3 reads CAITDGQGPLSGYGYTF. In DNA, the CDR3 is TGTGCCATCACCGACGGACAGGGTCCCCTCTCTGGCTATGGCTACACCTTC.